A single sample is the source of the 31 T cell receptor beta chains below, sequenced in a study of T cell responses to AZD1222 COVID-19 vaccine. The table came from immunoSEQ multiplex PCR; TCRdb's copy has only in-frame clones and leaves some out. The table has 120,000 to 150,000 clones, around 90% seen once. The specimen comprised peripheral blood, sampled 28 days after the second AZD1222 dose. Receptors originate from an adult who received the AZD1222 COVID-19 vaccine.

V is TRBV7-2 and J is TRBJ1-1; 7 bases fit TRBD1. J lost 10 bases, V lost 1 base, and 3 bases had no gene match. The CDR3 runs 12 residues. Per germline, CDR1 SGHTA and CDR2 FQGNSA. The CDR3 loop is CASSLDQGGAFF. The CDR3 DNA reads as TGTGCCAGCAGCTTAGACCAGGGGGGAGCTTTCTTT.

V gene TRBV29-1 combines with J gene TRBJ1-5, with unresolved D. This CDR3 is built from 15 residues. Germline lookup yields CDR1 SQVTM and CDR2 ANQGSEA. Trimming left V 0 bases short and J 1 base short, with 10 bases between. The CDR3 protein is CSVEDPGGSNQPQHF. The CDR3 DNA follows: TGCAGCGTTGAAGACCCGGGAGGGAGCAATCAGCCCCAGCATTTT.

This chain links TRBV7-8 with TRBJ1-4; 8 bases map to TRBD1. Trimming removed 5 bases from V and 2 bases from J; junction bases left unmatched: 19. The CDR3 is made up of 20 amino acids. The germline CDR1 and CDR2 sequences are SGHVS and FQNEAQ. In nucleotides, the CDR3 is TGTGCCAGCAGCCGTAGCCATTTGACAGGGGAAGGGTGGACTAATGAAAAACTGTTTTTT. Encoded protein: CASSRSHLTGEGWTNEKLFF.

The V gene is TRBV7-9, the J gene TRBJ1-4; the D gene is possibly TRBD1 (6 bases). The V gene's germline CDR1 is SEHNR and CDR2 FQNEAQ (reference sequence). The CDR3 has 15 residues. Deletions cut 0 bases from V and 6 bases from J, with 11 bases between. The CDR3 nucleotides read TGTGCCAGCAGCTTAGCCGGGGGCTTGGATGAAAAACTGTTTTTT. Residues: CASSLAGGLDEKLFF.

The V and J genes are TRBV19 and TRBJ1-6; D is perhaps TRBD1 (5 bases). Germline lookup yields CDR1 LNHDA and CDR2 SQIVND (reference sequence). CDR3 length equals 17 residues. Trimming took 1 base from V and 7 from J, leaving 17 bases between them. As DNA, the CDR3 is TGTGCCAGTAGTATAGGCGGGGGGAGGGGATCAAATTCACCCCTCCACTTT. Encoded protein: CASSIGGGRGSNSPLHF.

CDR3 region: CASSPTDTQYF. CDR3 DNA: TGTGCCAGCAGTCCCACAGATACGCAGTATTTT. J is TRBJ2-3 and V is TRBV2; unclear D gene. The germline V gene encodes CDR1 SNHLY and CDR2 FYNNEI. There are 11 residues in the CDR3. The germline V and J ends were trimmed by 5 bases and 2 bases, with 2 bases remaining between them.

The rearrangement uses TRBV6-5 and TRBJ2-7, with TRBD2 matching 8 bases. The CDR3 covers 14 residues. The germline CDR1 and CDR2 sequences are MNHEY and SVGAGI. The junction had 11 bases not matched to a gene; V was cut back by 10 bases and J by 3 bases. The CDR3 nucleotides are TGTGCCACACGGACTAGCAGGAGGGACTACGAGCAGTACTTC. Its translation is CATRTSRRDYEQYF.

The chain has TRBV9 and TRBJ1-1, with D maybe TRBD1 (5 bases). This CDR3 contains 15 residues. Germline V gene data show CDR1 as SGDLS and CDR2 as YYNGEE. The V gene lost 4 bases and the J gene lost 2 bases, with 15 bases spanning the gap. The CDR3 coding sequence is TGTGCCAGCAGCAAGCAGACAGCAGGTAACACTGAAGCTTTCTTT. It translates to CASSKQTAGNTEAFF.

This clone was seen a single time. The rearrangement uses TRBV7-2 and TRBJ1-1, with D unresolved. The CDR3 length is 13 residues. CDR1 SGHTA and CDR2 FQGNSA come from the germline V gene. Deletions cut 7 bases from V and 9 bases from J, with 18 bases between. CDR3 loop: CASNLGWSEKAFF. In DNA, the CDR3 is TGTGCCAGCAACCTCGGGTGGAGCGAAAAAGCTTTCTTT.

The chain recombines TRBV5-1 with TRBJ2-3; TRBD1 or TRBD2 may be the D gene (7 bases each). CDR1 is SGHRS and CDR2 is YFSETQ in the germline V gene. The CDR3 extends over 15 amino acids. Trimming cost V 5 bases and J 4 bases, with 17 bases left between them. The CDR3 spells CASSRDSGIPDTQYF. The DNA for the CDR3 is TGCGCCAGCAGTCGGGACAGCGGGATTCCAGATACGCAGTATTTT.

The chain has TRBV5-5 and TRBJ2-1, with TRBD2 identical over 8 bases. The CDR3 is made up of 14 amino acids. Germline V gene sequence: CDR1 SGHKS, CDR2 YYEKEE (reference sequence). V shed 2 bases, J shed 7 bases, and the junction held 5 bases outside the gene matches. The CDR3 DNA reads TGTGCCAGCAGCTTTGTGCGGGAGGTGAATGAGCAGTTCTTC. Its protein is CASSFVREVNEQFF.

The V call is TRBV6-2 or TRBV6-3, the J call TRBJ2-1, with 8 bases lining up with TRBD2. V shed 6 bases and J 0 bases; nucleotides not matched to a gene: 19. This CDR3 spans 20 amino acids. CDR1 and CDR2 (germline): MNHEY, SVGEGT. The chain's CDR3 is CASSSRGAGGFGSSYNEQFF. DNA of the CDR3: TGTGCCAGCAGCTCCCGGGGTGCGGGAGGTTTCGGGAGCTCCTACAATGAGCAGTTCTTC.

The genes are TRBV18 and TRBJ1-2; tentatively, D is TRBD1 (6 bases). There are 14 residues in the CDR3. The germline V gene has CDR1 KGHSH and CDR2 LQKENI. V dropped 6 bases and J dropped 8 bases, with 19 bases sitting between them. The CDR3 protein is CASSPSNRERGYTF. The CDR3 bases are TGTGCCAGCTCCCCTTCGAACAGGGAGAGGGGCTACACCTTC. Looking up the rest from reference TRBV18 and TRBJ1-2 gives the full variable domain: NAGVMQNPRHLVRRRGQEARLRCSPMKGHSHVYWYRQLPEEGLKFMVYLQKENIIDESGMPKERFSAEFPKEGPSILRIQQVVRGDSAAYFCASSPSNRERGYTFGSGTRLTVV.

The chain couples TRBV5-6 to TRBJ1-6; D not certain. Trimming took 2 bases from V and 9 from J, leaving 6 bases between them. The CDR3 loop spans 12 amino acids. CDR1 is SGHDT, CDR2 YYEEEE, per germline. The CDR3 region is CASSFWGSPLHF. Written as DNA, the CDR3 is TGTGCCAGCAGCTTCTGGGGTTCACCCCTCCACTTT.

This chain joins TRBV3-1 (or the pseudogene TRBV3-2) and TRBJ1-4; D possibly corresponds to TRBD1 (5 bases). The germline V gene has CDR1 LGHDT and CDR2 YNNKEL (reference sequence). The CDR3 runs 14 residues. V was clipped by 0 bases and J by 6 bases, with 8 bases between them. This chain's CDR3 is CASSQDTGDEKLFF. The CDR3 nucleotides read TGTGCCAGCAGCCAAGATACAGGAGATGAAAAACTGTTTTTT.

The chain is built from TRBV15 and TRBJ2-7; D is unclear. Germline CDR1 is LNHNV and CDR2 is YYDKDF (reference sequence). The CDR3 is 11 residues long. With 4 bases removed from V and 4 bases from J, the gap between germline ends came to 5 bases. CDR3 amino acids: CATSKSYEQYF. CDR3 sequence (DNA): TGTGCCACCAGCAAAAGTTACGAGCAGTACTTC.

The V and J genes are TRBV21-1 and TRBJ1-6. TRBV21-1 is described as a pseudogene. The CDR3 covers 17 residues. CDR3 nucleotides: TGTGCCAGCAGCAAAGGGCGTGGGGGGCCCTATAATTCACCCCTCCACTTT. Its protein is CASSKGRGGPYNSPLHF.

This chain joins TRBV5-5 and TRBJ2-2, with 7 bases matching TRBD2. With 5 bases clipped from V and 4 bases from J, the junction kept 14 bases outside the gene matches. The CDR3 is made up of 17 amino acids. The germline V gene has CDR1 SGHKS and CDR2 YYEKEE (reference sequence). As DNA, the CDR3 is TGTGCCAGCAGGTGGGGAGGGGCTGCGGGAGTCACCGGGGAGCTGTTTTTT. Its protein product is CASRWGGAAGVTGELFF.

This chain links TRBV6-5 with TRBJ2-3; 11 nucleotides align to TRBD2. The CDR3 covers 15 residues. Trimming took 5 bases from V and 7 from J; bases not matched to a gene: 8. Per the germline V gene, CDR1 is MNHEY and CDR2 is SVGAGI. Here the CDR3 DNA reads TGTGCCAGCAGTCATAGCGGGGGGGTTGGGAATACGCAGTATTTT. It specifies CASSHSGGVGNTQYF.

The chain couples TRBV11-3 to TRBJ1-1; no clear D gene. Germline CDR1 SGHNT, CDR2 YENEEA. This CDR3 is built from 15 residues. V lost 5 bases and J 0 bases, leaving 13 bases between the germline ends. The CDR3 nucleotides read TGTGCCAGCAGCAAGAGACGGAGGCTGAACACTGAAGCTTTCTTT. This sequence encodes CASSKRRRLNTEAFF. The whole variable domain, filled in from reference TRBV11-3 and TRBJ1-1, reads EAGVVQSPRYKIIEKKQPVAFWCNPISGHNTLYWYLQNLGQGPELLIRYENEEAVDDSQLPKDRFSAERLKGVDSTLKIQPAELGDSAVYLCASSKRRRLNTEAFFGQGTRLTVV.

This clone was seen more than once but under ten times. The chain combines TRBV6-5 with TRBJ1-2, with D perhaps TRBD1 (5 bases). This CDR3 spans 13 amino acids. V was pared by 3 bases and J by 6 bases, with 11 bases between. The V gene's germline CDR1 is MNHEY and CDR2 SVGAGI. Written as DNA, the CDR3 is TGTGCCAGCAGTTATGGGGGGGGAGATGGCTACACCTTC. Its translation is CASSYGGGDGYTF.

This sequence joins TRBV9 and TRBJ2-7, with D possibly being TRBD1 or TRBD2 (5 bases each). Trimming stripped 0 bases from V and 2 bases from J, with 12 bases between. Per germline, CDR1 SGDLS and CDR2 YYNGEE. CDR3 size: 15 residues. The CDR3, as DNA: TGTGCCAGCAGCGTAGCCGGGGACGGCACCTACGAGCAGTACTTC. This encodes CASSVAGDGTYEQYF.

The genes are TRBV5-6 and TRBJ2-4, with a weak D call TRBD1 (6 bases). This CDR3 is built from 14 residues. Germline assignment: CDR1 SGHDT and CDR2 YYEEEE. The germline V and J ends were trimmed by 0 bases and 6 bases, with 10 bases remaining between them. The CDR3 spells CASSLVQGRNIQYF. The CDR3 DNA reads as TGTGCCAGCAGCTTGGTACAGGGAAGAAACATTCAGTACTTC. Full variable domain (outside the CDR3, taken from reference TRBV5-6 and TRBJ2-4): DAGVTQSPTHLIKTRGQQVTLRCSPKSGHDTVSWYQQALGQGPQFIFQYYEEEERQRGNFPDRFSGHQFPNYSSELNVNALLLGDSALYLCASSLVQGRNIQYFGAGTRLSVL.

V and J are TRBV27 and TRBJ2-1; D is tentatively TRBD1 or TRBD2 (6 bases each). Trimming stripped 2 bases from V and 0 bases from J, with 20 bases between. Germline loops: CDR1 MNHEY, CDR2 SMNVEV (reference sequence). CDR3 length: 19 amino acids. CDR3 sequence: CASSLSPVGGRSSYNEQFF. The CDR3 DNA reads TGTGCCAGCAGTTTAAGCCCGGTGGGGGGCCGTAGCTCCTACAATGAGCAGTTCTTC.

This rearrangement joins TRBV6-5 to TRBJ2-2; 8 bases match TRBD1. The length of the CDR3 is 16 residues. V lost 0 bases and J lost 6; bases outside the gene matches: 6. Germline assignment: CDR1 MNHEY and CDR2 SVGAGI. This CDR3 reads CASSYSGQVNPGELFF. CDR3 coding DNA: TGTGCCAGCAGTTACTCGGGACAGGTGAATCCCGGGGAGCTGTTTTTT.

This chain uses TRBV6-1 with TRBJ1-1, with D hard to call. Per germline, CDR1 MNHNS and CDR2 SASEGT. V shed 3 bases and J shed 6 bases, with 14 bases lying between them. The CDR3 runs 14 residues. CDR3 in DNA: TGTGCCAGCAGTGATTGGGGTCTGGTGGCTGAAGCTTTCTTT. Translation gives CASSDWGLVAEAFF.

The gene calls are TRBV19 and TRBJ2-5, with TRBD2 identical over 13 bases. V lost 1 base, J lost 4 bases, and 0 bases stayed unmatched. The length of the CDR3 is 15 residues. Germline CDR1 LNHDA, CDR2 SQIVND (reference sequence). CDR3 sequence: CASSIGLAGGETQYF. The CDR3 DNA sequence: TGTGCCAGTAGTATAGGACTAGCGGGGGGAGAGACCCAGTACTTC.

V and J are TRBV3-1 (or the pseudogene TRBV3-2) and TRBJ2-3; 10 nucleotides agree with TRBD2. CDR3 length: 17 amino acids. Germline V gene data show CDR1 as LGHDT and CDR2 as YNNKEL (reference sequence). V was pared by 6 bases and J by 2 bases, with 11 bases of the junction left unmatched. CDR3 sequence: CASSPTWTSGYTDTQYF. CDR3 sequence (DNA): TGTGCCAGCAGTCCGACGTGGACTAGCGGCTACACAGATACGCAGTATTTT.

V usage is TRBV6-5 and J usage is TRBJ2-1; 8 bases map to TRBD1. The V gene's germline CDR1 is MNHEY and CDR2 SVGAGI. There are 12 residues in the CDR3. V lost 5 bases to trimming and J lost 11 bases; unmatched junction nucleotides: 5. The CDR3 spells CASSTDRVKQFF. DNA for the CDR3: TGTGCCAGCAGTACGGACAGGGTTAAGCAGTTCTTC.

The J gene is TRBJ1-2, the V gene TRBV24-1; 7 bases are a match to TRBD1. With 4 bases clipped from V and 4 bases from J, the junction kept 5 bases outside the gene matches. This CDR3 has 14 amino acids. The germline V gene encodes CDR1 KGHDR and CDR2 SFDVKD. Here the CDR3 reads CATSDNRGAYGYTF. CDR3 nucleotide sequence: TGTGCCACCAGTGACAACAGGGGAGCCTATGGCTACACCTTC.

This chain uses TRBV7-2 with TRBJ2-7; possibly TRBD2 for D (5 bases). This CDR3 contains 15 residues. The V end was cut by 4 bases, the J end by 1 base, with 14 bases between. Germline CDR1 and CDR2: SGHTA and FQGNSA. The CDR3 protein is CASSSAVGGSYEQYF. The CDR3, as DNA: TGTGCCAGCAGCTCCGCCGTCGGCGGGTCCTACGAGCAGTACTTC.